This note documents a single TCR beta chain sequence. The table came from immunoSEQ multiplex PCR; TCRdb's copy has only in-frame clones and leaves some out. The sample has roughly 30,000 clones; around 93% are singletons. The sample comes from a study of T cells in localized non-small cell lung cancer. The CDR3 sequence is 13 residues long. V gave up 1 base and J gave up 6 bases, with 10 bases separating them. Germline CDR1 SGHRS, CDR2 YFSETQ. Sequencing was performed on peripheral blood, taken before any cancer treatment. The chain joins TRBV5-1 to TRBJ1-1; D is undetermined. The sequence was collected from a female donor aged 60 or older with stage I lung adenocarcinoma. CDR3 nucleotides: TGCGCCAGCAGCTTGCAGGCGGCTTCTGAAGCTTTCTTT. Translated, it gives CASSLQAASEAFF.